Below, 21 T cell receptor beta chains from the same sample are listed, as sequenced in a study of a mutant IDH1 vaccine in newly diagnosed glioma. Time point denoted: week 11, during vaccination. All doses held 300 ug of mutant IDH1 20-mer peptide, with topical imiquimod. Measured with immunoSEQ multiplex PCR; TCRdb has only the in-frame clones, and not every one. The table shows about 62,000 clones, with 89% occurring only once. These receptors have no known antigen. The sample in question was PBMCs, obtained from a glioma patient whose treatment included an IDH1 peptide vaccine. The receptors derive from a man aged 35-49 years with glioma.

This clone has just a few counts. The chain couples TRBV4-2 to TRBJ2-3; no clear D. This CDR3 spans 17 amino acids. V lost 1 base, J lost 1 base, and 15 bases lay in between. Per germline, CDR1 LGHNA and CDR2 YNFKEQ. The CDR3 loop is CASSQGGNGPRTDTQYF. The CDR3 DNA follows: TGTGCCAGCAGCCAAGGAGGTAACGGTCCCCGCACAGATACGCAGTATTTT.

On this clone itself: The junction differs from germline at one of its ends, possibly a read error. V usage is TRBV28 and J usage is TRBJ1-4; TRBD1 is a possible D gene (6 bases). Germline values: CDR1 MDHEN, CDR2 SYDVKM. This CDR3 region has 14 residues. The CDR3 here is CAGSSGQVNEKLFF. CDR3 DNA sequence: TGTGCCGGCAGTTCGGGACAAGTTAATGAAAAACTGTTTTTT.

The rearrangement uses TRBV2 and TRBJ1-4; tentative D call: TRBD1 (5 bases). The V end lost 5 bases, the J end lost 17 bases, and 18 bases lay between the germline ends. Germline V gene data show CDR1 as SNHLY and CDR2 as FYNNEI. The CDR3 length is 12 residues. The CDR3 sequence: CASSPRGTGGFF. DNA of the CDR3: TGTGCCAGCAGTCCCCGAGGGACTGGAGGATTTTTT.

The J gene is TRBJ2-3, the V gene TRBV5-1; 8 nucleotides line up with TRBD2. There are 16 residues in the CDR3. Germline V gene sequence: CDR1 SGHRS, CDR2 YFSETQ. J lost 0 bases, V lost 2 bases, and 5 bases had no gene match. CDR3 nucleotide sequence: TGCGCCAGCAGCTTTCGGGGGGGCCCTAGCACAGATACGCAGTATTTT. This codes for CASSFRGGPSTDTQYF.

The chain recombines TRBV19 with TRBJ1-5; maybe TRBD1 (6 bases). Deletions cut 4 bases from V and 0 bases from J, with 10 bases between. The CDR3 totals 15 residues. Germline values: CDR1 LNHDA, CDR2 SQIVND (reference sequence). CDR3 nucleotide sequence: TGTGCCAGTAGTAACAGGGAGTCTAGCAATCAGCCCCAGCATTTT. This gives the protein CASSNRESSNQPQHF. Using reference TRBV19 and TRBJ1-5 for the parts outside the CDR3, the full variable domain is DGGITQSPKYLFRKEGQNVTLSCEQNLNHDAMYWYRQDPGQGLRLIYYSQIVNDFQKGDIAEGYSVSREKKESFPLTVTSAQKNPTAFYLCASSNRESSNQPQHFGDGTRLSIL.

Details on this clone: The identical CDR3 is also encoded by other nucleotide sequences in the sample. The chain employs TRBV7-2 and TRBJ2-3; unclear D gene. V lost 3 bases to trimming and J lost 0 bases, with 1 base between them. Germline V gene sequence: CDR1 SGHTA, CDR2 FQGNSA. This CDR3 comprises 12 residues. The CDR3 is CASSFSTDTQYF. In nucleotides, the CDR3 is TGTGCCAGCAGCTTCAGCACAGATACGCAGTATTTT.

The CDR3 protein is CASSSYTGTGAFF. CDR3 DNA sequence: TGTGCCAGCAGCTCGTACACCGGGACAGGAGCTTTCTTT. The V and J genes are TRBV7-6 and TRBJ1-1, with 8 bases lining up with TRBD1. CDR3 length equals 13 residues. J lost 10 bases, V lost 4 bases, and 8 bases had no gene match. Germline CDR1 and CDR2: SGHVS and FNYEAQ.

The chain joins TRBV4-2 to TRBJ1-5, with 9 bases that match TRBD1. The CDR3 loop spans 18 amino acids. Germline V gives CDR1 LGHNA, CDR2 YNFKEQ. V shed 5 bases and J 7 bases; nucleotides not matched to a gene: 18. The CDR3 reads CASSFSGQGSADGQPQHF. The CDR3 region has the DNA TGTGCCAGCAGCTTCTCTGGACAGGGGTCCGCCGACGGCCAGCCCCAGCATTTT.

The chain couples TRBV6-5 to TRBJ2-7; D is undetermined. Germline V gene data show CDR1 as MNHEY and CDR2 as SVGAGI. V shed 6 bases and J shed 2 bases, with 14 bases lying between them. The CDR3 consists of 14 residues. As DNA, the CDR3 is TGTGCCAGCAGCCCCGACAACTCCCCCTACGAGCAGTACTTC. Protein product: CASSPDNSPYEQYF.

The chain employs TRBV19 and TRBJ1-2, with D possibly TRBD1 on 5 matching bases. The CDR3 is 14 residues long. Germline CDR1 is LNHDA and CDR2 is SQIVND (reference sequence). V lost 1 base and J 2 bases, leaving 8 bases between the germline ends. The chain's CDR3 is CASSIAGINYGYTF. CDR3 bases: TGTGCCAGTAGTATAGCAGGGATAAACTATGGCTACACCTTC.

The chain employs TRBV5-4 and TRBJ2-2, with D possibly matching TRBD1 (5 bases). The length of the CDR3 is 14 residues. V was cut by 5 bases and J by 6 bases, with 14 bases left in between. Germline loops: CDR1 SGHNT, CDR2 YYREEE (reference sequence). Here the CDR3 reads CASSQSRVAGELFF. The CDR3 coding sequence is TGTGCCAGCAGTCAGAGCAGGGTTGCCGGGGAGCTGTTTTTT.

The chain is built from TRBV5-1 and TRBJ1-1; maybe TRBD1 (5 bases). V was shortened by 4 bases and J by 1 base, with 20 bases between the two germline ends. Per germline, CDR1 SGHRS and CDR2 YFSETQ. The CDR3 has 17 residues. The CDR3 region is CASSPGGRLRENTEAFF. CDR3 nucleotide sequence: TGCGCCAGCAGCCCCGGGGGGAGACTTCGGGAGAACACTGAAGCTTTCTTT.

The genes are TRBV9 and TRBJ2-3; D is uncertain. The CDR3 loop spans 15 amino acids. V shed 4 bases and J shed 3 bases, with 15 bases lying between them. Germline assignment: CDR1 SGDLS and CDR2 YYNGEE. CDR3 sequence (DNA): TGTGCCAGCAGCCTGAAGACGGACCGAACAGATACGCAGTATTTT. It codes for CASSLKTDRTDTQYF.

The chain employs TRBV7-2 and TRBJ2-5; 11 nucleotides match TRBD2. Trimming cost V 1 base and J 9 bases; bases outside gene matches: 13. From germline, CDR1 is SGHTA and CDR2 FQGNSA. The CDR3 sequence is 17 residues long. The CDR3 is CASSLERGLAGRRAQYF. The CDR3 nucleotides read TGTGCCAGCAGCTTAGAGCGCGGACTAGCGGGTCGACGGGCCCAGTACTTC.

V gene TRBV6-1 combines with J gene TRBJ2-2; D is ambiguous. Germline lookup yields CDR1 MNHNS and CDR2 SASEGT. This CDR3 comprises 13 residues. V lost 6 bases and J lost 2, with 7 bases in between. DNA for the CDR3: TGTGCCAGCAGCCCGATAAACACCGGGGAGCTGTTTTTT. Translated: CASSPINTGELFF.

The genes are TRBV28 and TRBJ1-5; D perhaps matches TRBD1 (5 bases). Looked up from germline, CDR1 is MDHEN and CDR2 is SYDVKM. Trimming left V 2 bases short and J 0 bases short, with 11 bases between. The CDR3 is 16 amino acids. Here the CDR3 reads CASSLHAGLSNQPQHF. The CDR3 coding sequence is TGTGCCAGCAGTTTACATGCGGGGCTTAGCAATCAGCCCCAGCATTTT.

The CDR3, as DNA: TGCGCCAGTCGGACAGGGCCCTTTGCAACTAATGAAAAACTGTTTTTT. This translates into CASRTGPFATNEKLFF. The chain recombines TRBV5-1 with TRBJ1-4; 8 bases line up with TRBD1. Trimming at V came to 8 bases and at J to 0 bases, leaving 9 bases not matched to a gene. Germline CDR1 SGHRS, CDR2 YFSETQ. This CDR3 contains 16 residues.

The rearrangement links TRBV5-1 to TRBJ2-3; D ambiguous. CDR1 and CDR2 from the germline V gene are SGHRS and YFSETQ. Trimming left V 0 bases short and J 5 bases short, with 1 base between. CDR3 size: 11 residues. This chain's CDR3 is CASSLGDTQYF. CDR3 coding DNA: TGCGCCAGCAGCTTGGGAGATACGCAGTATTTT.

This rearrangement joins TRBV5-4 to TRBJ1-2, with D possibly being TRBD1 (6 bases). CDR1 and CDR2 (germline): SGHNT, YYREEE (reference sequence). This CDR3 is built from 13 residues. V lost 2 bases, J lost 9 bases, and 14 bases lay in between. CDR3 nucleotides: TGTGCCAGCAGCTTCCCCGGGGGCATGAGCTACACCTTC. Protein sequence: CASSFPGGMSYTF.

CDR3 sequence: CASSPTGGGTDTQYF. DNA for the CDR3: TGTGCCAGCAGCCCAACAGGGGGCGGCACAGATACGCAGTATTTT. This chain uses TRBV9 with TRBJ2-3; TRBD1 aligns across 9 bases. This CDR3 spans 15 amino acids. V trimming: 4 bases; J trimming: 1 base; junction bases outside the gene matches: 4. Germline-derived CDR1 and CDR2 are SGDLS and YYNGEE.

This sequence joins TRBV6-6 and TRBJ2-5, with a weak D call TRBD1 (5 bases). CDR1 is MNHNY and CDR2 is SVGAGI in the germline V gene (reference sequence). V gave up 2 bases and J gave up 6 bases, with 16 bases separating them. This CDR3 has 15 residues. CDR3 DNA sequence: TGTGCCAGCAGTTACGGTCTATCTCAGGGTCAGACCCAGTACTTC. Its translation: CASSYGLSQGQTQYF.